This TCR beta chain was captured by sequencing in a study of cytomegalovirus exposure and HLA in healthy donors. General observations from the study: Sequencing artifact likely explains a cluster of highly shared sequence variants.

Nominal health characterized the donors when sampled, though unrecorded immune exposures were likely. PCR primers comprised 60 Vbeta and 13 Jbeta primers. Here immunoSEQ multiplex PCR was the method, and the copy in TCRdb shows in-frame clones only, minus some. The repertoire includes about 280,000 clones, roughly 89% of them detected once, and less than 2.5% sits in the top ten. CDR1 and CDR2 from the germline V gene are SGHRS and YFSETQ. CDR3 size: 15 residues. Trimming at V came to 2 bases and at J to 7 bases, leaving 7 bases not matched to a gene. Concerning this clone itself: Its antigen is still unknown.

The specimen sequenced was PBMCs. The clonotype originates from a woman aged 18-29 years in good health and CMV-seronegative. This rearrangement joins TRBV5-1 to TRBJ2-2; TRBD2 matches at 8 bases. The CDR3 is CASSFVGGDHGELFF. CDR3 in DNA: TGCGCCAGCAGCTTCGTCGGGGGGGACCACGGGGAGCTGTTTTTT.